This T cell receptor beta chain was documented in a study of T cells after yellow fever vaccination. Whole-study results and caveats: Re-detected after boosting: most primary clones, 96% of CD4 and 80% to 90% of CD8.

This clonotype was counted a few times. As yet, its antigen is unknown. A single record per CDR3 protein comes from TCRdb applying MiXCR to the 5' RACE reads. The table has about 320,000 distinct CDR3 sequences, around 7.3% seen once; the top ten hold over 15%. The source is a man between 18 and 29 years old who received the YFV17D yellow fever vaccine. The sequencing here drew on PBMCs, taken more than 35 days after the first yellow fever vaccination.

CDR3 loop: CSAREPGQGYEKLFF. As DNA, the CDR3 is TGCAGTGCTAGGGAACCGGGACAGGGCTATGAAAAACTGTTTTTT. The rearrangement links TRBV20-1 to TRBJ1-4; 9 bases fit TRBD1. J was trimmed by 6 bases and V by 3 bases; bases with no gene match: 8. In germline, CDR1 is DFQATT, CDR2 SNEGSKA (reference sequence). The length of the CDR3 is 15 residues.